The text below deals with one TCR beta chain. Recruits, aged about 18 to 90 years, lived in about two dozen US areas. These data belong to a study of blood T cell repertoires in COVID-19. Study information: The United States, Italy and Spain provided the acute and convalescent COVID-19 samples. Sample material is recorded as cDNA or gDNA derived from T cells, B-cell-depleted T cells, or PBMCs.

Germline-derived CDR1 and CDR2 are MGHRA and YSYEKL. Trimming cost V 4 bases and J 3 bases, with 15 bases left between them. This CDR3 comprises 15 residues. Authors' data handling: Reference gene primer amplification gave nucleated cell count estimates. Profiling relied on immunoSEQ multiplex PCR, and the TCRdb table lists in-frame clones only, not all of them. V, J and clone size reflect that table, while D and trimming were determined from the DNA. The table includes about 200,000 clones, just under 90% detected once. The source is a man younger than 40 who had recovered from COVID-19. This chain connects TRBV4-1 to TRBJ1-1, with D maybe TRBD1 (5 bases). Source material: PBMCs or T cells enriched from blood (not recorded which). CDR3 DNA sequence: TGCGCCAGCAGCCCGAGAGGAGGGGAGTACACTGAAGCTTTCTTT. As protein: CASSPRGGEYTEAFF.